The 15 T cell receptor beta chains in this list originate from one sample, sequenced in a study of memory CD4+ T cells and cytomegalovirus serostatus. Libraries were prepared by immunoSEQ multiplex PCR; TCRdb keeps only in-frame clonotypes and omits some of them. The sample records tens of thousands of clones, approximately 80% being singletons. The sort gate was single viable CD3+CD4+CD8-CD45RO+ cells for memory CD4+ T cells. Sequenced input: memory CD4+ T cells from blood. The receptor source for this set is an adult in good health and CMV-seropositive.

V usage is TRBV19 and J usage is TRBJ1-1; a possible D gene is TRBD1 (5 bases). The CDR3 extends over 14 amino acids. From germline, CDR1 is LNHDA and CDR2 SQIVND (reference sequence). The germline V and J ends were trimmed by 3 bases and 8 bases, with 16 bases remaining between them. CDR3 sequence (DNA): TGTGCCAGTAGTATGGCGGTATCTGGGGCGGAAGCTTTCTTT. It specifies CASSMAVSGAEAFF.

The CDR3 nucleotides are TGTGCCAGCAGTGAAGGTTCTTATGGAAGGACCACAGATACGCAGTATTTT. Translated: CASSEGSYGRTTDTQYF. The chain carries TRBV25-1 and TRBJ2-3; no reliable D call. Germline CDR1 is MGHDK and CDR2 is SYGVNS. The CDR3 has 17 amino acids. Between the trimmed V and J ends, which lost 2 bases and 2 bases, there was a span of 17 bases.

This clone has a count of ten or more. V is TRBV27 and J is TRBJ2-7; 8 bases align to TRBD2. The V gene end was trimmed by 3 bases and the J gene end by 2 bases; junction bases not matched to a gene: 3. CDR1 MNHEY and CDR2 SMNVEV come from the germline V gene (reference sequence). CDR3 length equals 14 residues. CDR3 bases: TGTGCCAGCAGTTTTAGCGGGGCGACCTACGAGCAGTACTTC. Residues: CASSFSGATYEQYF.

The rearrangement joins TRBV7-2 to TRBJ2-1, with 11 positions matching TRBD2. V shed 8 bases, J shed 8 bases, and the junction held 17 bases outside the gene matches. The CDR3 runs 17 residues. Per the germline V gene, CDR1 is SGHTA and CDR2 is FQGNSA. CDR3 amino acids: CASCQTSGSASIHEQFF. CDR3 nucleotides: TGTGCCAGCTGCCAAACTAGCGGGAGTGCGTCGATCCATGAGCAGTTCTTC.

This rearrangement joins TRBV4-2 to TRBJ2-7; no definite D call. The germline V gene encodes CDR1 LGHNA and CDR2 YNFKEQ. The CDR3 is 13 residues long. V lost 3 bases and J lost 5, with 11 bases in between. In DNA, the CDR3 is TGTGCCAGCAGCCAGGACCTAGAGCACGAGCAGTACTTC. Translation: CASSQDLEHEQYF.

V is TRBV25-1 and J is TRBJ2-3, with TRBD2 matching over 12 bases. The CDR3 loop spans 16 amino acids. Trimming took 3 bases from V and 2 from J; bases not matched to a gene: 3. Germline V CDR1 and CDR2: MGHDK, SYGVNS. This CDR3 reads CASSDGLAGITDTQYF. The CDR3 bases are TGTGCCAGCAGTGACGGACTAGCGGGAATCACAGATACGCAGTATTTT.

The V call is TRBV2, the J call TRBJ2-4, with D tentatively TRBD2 (5 bases). The germline V and J ends were trimmed by 4 bases and 2 bases, with 15 bases remaining between them. The CDR3 runs to 16 residues. Germline V gene data show CDR1 as SNHLY and CDR2 as FYNNEI. CDR3 loop: CASSGVALRTKNIQYF. In nucleotides, the CDR3 is TGTGCCAGCAGTGGGGTAGCGCTCCGCACCAAAAACATTCAGTACTTC.

This rearrangement joins TRBV6-5 to TRBJ2-6, with no clear D. The CDR3 totals 15 residues. V lost 2 bases and J lost 0, with 5 bases in between. Germline V CDR1 and CDR2: MNHEY, SVGAGI. CDR3 sequence reads: CASSYLNSGANVLTF. The CDR3 nucleotides read TGTGCCAGCAGTTACCTCAACTCTGGGGCCAACGTCCTGACTTTC.

The chain joins TRBV7-2 to TRBJ1-3; D not certain. The CDR3 is 16 residues long. The germline V gene encodes CDR1 SGHTA and CDR2 FQGNSA. Trimming took 3 bases from V and 4 from J, leaving 16 bases between them. The CDR3 DNA reads as TGTGCCAGCAGCTTCTTGGGTGTTGTACGGGGAAACACCATATATTTT. It encodes CASSFLGVVRGNTIYF.

This sequence joins TRBV4-1 and TRBJ1-1; unclear D gene. Trimming cost V 3 bases and J 2 bases, with 10 bases left between them. Germline assignment: CDR1 MGHRA and CDR2 YSYEKL. This CDR3 region has 14 residues. The CDR3, as DNA: TGCGCCAGCAGCCAGCCCCTGATAAACACTGAAGCTTTCTTT. It translates to CASSQPLINTEAFF.

This sequence joins TRBV5-1 and TRBJ2-1; D unresolved. Looked up from germline, CDR1 is SGHRS and CDR2 is YFSETQ. V shed 5 bases and J shed 0 bases, with 3 bases lying between them. The length of the CDR3 is 12 residues. CDR3 sequence: CASRYSYNEQFF. The CDR3 nucleotides are TGCGCCAGCAGGTACTCCTACAATGAGCAGTTCTTC.

The rearrangement joins TRBV7-2 to TRBJ2-5; 7 bases are a match to TRBD1. Trimming at V came to 8 bases and at J to 1 base, leaving 4 bases not matched to a gene. Germline CDR1 reads SGHTA; CDR2 reads FQGNSA. The CDR3 extends over 13 amino acids. The CDR3 is CASHRDSQETQYF. CDR3 coding DNA: TGTGCCAGCCACAGGGACAGCCAAGAGACCCAGTACTTC.

The chain combines TRBV5-1 with TRBJ2-2; D is ambiguous. Per the germline V gene, CDR1 is SGHRS and CDR2 is YFSETQ. CDR3 length: 12 amino acids. V was cut by 0 bases and J by 6 bases, with 3 bases left in between. The CDR3 protein is CASSLVPGELFF. CDR3 coding DNA: TGCGCCAGCAGCTTGGTGCCCGGGGAGCTGTTTTTT.

The rearrangement links TRBV9 to TRBJ1-4, with D hard to call. The CDR3 runs 17 residues. Germline V lookup: CDR1 SGDLS, CDR2 YYNGEE. The ends were cut back, 0 bases at V and 4 bases at J, with 16 bases in the middle. The DNA of the CDR3 is TGTGCCAGCAGCGTAGGCAGAGGAGGAGGGAGTAATGAAAAACTGTTTTTT. This encodes CASSVGRGGGSNEKLFF.

This clone turned up a few times. The chain recombines TRBV11-2 with TRBJ2-3; possible D gene TRBD1, 5 bases. V lost 2 bases, J lost 6 bases, and 21 bases lay in between. Germline CDR1 and CDR2: SGHAT and FQNNGV. The CDR3 is made up of 17 amino acids. CDR3 in DNA: TGTGCCAGCAGCTTAAATGTTCAGGGAAGCATACTCGATACGCAGTATTTT. Translation: CASSLNVQGSILDTQYF.